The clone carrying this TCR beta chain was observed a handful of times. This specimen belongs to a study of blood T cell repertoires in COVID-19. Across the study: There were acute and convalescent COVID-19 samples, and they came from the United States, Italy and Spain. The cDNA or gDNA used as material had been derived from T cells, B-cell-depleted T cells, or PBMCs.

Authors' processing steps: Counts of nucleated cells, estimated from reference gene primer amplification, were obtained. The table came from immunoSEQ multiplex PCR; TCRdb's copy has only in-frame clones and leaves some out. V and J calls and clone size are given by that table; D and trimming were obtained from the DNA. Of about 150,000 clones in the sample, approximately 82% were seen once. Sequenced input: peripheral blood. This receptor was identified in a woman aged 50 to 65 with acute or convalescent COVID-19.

In DNA form, the CDR3 reads TGTGCCAGCAGCTTAATGCGCGGGGGGGGAGAGGGGCAGCAGTACTTC. This sequence encodes CASSLMRGGGEGQQYF. V and J are TRBV7-8 and TRBJ2-7, with TRBD2 identical over 9 bases. The CDR3 runs to 16 residues. Germline lookup yields CDR1 SGHVS and CDR2 FQNEAQ. The junction had 13 bases not matched to a gene; V was cut back by 2 bases and J by 8 bases.